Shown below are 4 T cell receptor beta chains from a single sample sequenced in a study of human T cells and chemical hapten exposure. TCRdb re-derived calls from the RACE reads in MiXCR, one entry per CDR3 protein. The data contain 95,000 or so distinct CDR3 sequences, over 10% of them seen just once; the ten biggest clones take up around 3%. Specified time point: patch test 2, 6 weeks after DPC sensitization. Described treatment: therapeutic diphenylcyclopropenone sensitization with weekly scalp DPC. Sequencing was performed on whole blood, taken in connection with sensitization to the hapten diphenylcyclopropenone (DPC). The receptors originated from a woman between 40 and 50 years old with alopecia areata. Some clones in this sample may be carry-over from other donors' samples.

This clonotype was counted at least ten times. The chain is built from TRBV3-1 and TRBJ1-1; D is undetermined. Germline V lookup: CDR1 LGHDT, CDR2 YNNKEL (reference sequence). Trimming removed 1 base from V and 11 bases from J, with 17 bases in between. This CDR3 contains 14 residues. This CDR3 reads CASSQAPIGGGAFF. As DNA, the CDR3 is TGTGCCAGCAGCCAAGCCCCTATCGGAGGTGGGGCTTTCTTT.

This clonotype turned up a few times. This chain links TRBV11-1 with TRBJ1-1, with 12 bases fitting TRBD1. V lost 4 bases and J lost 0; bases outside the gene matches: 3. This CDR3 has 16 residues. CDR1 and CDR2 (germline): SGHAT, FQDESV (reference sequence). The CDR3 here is CASSSGTGGMNTEAFF. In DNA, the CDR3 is TGTGCCAGCAGCTCCGGGACAGGGGGCATGAACACTGAAGCTTTCTTT.

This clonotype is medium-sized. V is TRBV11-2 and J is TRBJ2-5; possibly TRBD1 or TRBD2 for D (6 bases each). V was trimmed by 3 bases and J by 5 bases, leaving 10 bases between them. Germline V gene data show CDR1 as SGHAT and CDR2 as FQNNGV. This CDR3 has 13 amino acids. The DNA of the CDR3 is TGTGCCAGCAGCTTCCGGGGGCTGGAGACCCAGTACTTC. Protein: CASSFRGLETQYF.

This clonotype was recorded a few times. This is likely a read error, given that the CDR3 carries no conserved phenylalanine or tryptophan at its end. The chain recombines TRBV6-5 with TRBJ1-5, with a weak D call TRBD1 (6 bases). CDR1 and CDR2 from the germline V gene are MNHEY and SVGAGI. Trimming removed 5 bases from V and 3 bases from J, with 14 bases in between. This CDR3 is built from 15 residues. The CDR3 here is CASSVDRNHNQPQHL. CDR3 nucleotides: TGTGCCAGCAGTGTCGACAGGAACCACAATCAGCCCCAGCATCTT.